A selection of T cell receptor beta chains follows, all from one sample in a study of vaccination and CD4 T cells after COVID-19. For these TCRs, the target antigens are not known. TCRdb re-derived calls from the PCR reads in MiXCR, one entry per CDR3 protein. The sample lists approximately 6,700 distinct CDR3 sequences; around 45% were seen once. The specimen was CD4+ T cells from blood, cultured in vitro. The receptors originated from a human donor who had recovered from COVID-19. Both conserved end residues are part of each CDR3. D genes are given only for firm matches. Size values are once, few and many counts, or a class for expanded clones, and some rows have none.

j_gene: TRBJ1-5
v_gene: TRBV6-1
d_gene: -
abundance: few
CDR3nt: TGTGCCAGCAGTGAAGCAGGGGTTAGCAATCAGCCCCAGCATTTT
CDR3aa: CASSEAGVSNQPQHF

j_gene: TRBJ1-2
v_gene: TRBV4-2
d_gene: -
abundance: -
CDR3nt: TGTGCCAGCAGCCAAGATTTGGGCGATAACTATGGCTACACCTTC
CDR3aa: CASSQDLGDNYGYTF

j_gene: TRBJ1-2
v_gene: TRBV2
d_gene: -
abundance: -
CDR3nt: TGTGCCAGCAGCCCACGGGGCGGCTACACCTTC
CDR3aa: CASSPRGGYTF

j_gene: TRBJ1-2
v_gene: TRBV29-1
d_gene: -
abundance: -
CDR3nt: TGCAGCGTTGAAATTGGGAGGGACTATGGCTACACCTTC
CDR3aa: CSVEIGRDYGYTF

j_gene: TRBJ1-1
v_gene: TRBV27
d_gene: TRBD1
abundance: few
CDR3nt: TGTGCCAGCAGTTTGGGACAGGGGCTGAGCACTGAAGCTTTCTTT
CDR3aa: CASSLGQGLSTEAFF

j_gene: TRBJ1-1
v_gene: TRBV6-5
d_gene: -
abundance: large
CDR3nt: TGTGCCAGCAGTTACGACAGAAGGGGAACTGAAGCTTTCTTT
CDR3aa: CASSYDRRGTEAFF

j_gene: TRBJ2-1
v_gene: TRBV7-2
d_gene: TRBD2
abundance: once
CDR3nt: TGTGCCAGCAGCTTAGAAGGTAGCGGGTTCTACAATGAGCAGTTCTTC
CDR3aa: CASSLEGSGFYNEQFF

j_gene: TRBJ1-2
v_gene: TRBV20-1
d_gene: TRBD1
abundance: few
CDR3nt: TGCAGTGCTTTTTCGACAGGGGCGAACTATGGCTACACCTTC
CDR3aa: CSAFSTGANYGYTF

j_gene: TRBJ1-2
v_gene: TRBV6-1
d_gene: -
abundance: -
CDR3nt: TGTGCCAGCAGTGACTCAGGGCCCAAGGCTGGCTACACCTTC
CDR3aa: CASSDSGPKAGYTF

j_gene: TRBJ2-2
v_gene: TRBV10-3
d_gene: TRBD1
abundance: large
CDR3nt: TGTGCCATTACCGGGGACAGGGACACCGGGGAGCTGTTTTTT
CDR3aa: CAITGDRDTGELFF

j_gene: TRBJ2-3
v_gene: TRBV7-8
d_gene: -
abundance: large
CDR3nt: TGTGCCAGCAGCTTTGGGGAGATCAGCACAGATACGCAGTATTTT
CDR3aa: CASSFGEISTDTQYF

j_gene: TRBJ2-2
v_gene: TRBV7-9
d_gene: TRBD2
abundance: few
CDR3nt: TGTGCCAGCAGCCCAAGACTAGCTCTGTACACCGGGGAGCTGTTTTTT
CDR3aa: CASSPRLALYTGELFF

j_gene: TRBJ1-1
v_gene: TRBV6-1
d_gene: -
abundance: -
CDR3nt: TGTGCCACCGTCGGCAGATGGAACACTGAAGCTTTCTTT
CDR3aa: CATVGRWNTEAFF

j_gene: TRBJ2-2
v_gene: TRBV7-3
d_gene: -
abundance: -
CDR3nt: TGTGCCAGCAGCTTACGTGGTGGCACCGGGGAGCTGTTTTTT
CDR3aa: CASSLRGGTGELFF

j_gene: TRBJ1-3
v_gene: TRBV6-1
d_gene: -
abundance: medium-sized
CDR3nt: TGTGCCAGCAGTGAACCGGGGAGGGGCTCTGGAAACACCATATATTTT
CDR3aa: CASSEPGRGSGNTIYF

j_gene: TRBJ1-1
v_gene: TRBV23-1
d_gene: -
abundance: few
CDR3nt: TGCGCCAGCAGTTTGGGACGGGGAGAGAGCACTGAAGCTTTCTTT
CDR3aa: CASSLGRGESTEAFF

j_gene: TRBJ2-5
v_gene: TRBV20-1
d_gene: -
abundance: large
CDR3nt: TGCAGTGCTAGAAGGTGGGACGACCAAGAGACCCAGTACTTC
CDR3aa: CSARRWDDQETQYF

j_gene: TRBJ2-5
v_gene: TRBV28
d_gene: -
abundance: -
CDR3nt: TGTGCCAGCAGTACCCCAGGGGCCGGGGAGACCCAGTACTTC
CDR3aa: CASSTPGAGETQYF

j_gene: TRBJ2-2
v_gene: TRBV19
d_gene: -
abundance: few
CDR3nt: TGTGCCAGTAGTCCTCGTGGGCAGGGAAACACCGGGGAGCTGTTTTTT
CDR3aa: CASSPRGQGNTGELFF

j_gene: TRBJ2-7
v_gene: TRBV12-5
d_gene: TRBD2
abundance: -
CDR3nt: TGTGCTAGTGGTTCCTCAAAGCGGGAGGGGACCTACGAGCAGTACTTC
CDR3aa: CASGSSKREGTYEQYF

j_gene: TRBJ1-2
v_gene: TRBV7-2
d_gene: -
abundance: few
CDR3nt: TGTGCCAGCAGCTTACGCGGATCCTACTATGGCTACACCTTC
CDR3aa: CASSLRGSYYGYTF

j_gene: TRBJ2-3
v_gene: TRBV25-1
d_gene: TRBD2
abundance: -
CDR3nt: TGTGCCGCCGGGGGGGGACTCGGCACGCAGTATTTT
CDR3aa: CAAGGGLGTQYF

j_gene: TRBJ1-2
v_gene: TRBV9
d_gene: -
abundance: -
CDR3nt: TGTGCCAGCAGCGGCAAGGGCAGGGAGGGCTATGGCTACACCTTC
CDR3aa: CASSGKGREGYGYTF

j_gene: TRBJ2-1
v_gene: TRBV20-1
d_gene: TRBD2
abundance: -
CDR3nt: TGCAGTGCTAGAACGTTTAGCGGGGGACCCTACAATGAGCAGTTCTTC
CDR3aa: CSARTFSGGPYNEQFF

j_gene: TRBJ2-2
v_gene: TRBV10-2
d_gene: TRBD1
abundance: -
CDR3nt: TGCGCCAGCAGGGGACAGGGGGCGGCGGGGGAGCTGTTTTTT
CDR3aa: CASRGQGAAGELFF

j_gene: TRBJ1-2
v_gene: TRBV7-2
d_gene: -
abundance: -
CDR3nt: TGTGCCAGCAGTAACCCCGTCCGGGGCTACACCTTC
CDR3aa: CASSNPVRGYTF

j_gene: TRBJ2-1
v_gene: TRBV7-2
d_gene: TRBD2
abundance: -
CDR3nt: TGTGCCTCAAGCGGGGGCCTCTTTAGGAATGAGCAGTTCTTC
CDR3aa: CASSGGLFRNEQFF

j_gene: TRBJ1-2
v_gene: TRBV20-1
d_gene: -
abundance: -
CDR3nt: TGCAGTGCTAGAGATTCTAGCTATGGCTACACCTTC
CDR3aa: CSARDSSYGYTF

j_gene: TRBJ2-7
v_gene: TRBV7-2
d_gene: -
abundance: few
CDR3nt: TGTGCCAGCAGCTTAGCGCTACGATACGAGCAGTACTTC
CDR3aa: CASSLALRYEQYF

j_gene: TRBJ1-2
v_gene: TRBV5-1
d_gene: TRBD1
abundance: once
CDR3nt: TGCGCCAGCAGCCTAGGACAGGCCGGCTACACCTTC
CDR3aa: CASSLGQAGYTF

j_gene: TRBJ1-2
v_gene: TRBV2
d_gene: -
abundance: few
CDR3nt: TGTGCCAGCACCATTCGGAGAAGGGGCGGCTACACCTTC
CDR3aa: CASTIRRRGGYTF

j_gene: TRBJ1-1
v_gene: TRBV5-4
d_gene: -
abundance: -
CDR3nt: TGTGCCAGCAGCTCAAAGGACAGGAACACTGAAGCTTTCTTT
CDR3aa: CASSSKDRNTEAFF

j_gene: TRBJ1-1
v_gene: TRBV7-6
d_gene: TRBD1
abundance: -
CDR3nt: TGTGCCAGCAGCCTAACGACAGGGAGCACTGAAGCTTTCTTT
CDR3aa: CASSLTTGSTEAFF

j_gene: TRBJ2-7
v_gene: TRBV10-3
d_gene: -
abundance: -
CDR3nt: TGTGCCATCAGTGCCCCAGCCTCCTACGAGCAGTACTTC
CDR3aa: CAISAPASYEQYF

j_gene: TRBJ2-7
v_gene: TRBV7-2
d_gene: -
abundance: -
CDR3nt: TGTGCCAGCAGCTCCGACCGACGGAGGGAGCAGTACTTC
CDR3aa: CASSSDRRREQYF

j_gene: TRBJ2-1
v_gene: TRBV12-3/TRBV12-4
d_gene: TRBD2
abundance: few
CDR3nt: TGTGCCAGCAGTTCTGGGTCGACTAGCGGGGGGTACAATGAGCAGTTCTTC
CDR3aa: CASSSGSTSGGYNEQFF

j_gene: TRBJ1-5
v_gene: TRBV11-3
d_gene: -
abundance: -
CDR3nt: TGTGCCAGCAGCGTCAGATTCAATCAGCCCCAGCATTTT
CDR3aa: CASSVRFNQPQHF

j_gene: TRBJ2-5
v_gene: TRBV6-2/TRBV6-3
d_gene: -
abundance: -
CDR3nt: TGTGCCAGCAGTACCCGGGACAAAAAAGAGACCCAGTACTTC
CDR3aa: CASSTRDKKETQYF

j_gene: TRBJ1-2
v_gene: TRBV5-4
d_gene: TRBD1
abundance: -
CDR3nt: TGTGCCAGCAGGGAACAGGGGTTAGATGGCTACACCTTC
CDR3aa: CASREQGLDGYTF

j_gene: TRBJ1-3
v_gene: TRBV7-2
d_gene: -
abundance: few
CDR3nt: TGTGCCAGCAGATTGGGGGGGGCCGGAAACACCATATATTTT
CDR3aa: CASRLGGAGNTIYF

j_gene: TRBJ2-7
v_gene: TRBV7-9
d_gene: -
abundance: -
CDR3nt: TGTGCCAGCACTACCCGGGTCGCCTACGAGCAGTACTTC
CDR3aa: CASTTRVAYEQYF

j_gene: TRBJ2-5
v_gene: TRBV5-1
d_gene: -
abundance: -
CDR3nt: TGCGCCAGCAGCTTGGATGAGACCCAGTACTTC
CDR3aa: CASSLDETQYF

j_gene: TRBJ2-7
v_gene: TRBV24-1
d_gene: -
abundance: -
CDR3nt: TGTGCCACCAGTGATCCCAGAGCTTGGTACGGGCAGTACTTC
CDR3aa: CATSDPRAWYGQYF

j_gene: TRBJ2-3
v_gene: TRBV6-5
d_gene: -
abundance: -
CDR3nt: TGTGCCAGCAGTTACCTTTCCGTCCCAGATACGCAGTATTTT
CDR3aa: CASSYLSVPDTQYF

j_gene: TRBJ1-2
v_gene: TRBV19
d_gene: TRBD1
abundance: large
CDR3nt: TGTGCCAGTAGTATAGTGGGCAGGGGGCTAAATGGCTACACCTTC
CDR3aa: CASSIVGRGLNGYTF

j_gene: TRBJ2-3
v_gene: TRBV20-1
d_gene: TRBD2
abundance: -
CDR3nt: TGCAGTGCTAGCCAAATACCGGGAAGCGGGAACCCAGATACGCAGTATTTT
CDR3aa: CSASQIPGSGNPDTQYF

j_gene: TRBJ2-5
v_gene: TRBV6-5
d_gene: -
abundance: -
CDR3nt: TGTGCCAGCAGTTACTTAGGCCCGGGACGCTTCGAAGAGACCCAGTACTTC
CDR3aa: CASSYLGPGRFEETQYF

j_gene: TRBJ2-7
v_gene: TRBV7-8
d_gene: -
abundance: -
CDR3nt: TGTGCCAGCAGCTTAGGTCGGACAGCGACCTCCTACGAGCAGTACTTC
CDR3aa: CASSLGRTATSYEQYF

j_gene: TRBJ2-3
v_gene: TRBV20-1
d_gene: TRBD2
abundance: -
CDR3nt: TGCAGTGCACAACCCCTAGCGGGGGGTAACACAGATACGCAGTATTTT
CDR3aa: CSAQPLAGGNTDTQYF

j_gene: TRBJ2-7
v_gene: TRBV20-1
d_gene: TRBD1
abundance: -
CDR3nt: TGCAGTGCTAGTATTCGGACAGGTACATACGAGCAGTACTTC
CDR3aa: CSASIRTGTYEQYF

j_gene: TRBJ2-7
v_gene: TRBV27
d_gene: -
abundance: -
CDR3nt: TGTGCCAGCAGTTTACTGTATCCAGCGCGTAACTACGAGCAGTACTTC
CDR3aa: CASSLLYPARNYEQYF

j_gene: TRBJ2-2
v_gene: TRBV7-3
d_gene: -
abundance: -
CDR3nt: TGTGCCAGCAGCTCAAATCGCTGGGGGTCGAACACCGGGGAGCTGTTTTTT
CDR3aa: CASSSNRWGSNTGELFF

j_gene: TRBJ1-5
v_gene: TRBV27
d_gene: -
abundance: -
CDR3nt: TGTGCCAGCAGTAGGACACTCTTGGGAAATCAGCCCCAGCATTTT
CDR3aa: CASSRTLLGNQPQHF

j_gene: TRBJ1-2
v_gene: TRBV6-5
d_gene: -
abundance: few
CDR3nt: TGTGCCAGCAGTTCCTTAGACCGAAACTATGGCTACACCTTC
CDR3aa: CASSSLDRNYGYTF

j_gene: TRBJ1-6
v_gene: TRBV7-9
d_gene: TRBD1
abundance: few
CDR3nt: TGTGCCAGCAGCTGGCTACGGACAGGTCTTAATTCACCCCTCCACTTT
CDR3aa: CASSWLRTGLNSPLHF